This T cell receptor (beta chain) stems from a study of T cells after yellow fever vaccination (dated by TCRdb to between 2017 and 2020). The study in broad terms: The SMART-Seq v4 Ultra Low Input RNA kit was used to prepare libraries from fractions with low cell numbers. Two healthy male donors, one aged 18 to 29 and one aged 30 to 40 years, made up the cohort. Blood samples were taken at several timepoints before and after primary and secondary immunization, and bulk PBMC replicates and cell subsets were isolated. To follow T-cell clones before and after primary and booster YFV17D yellow fever vaccination, bulk TCR alpha and beta repertoires were sequenced over time. Study-wide conclusions, independent of this receptor: Compared with the primary T-cell response, the secondary T-cell response was weaker but faster, peaking on day 5 rather than day 15. Most clones expanded after primary vaccination were re-detected after the booster (around 96% of CD4 and about 88% of CD8), suggesting broad memory maintenance. Only two donors were included in the study, so the extent to which the findings can be generalized is limited. Computational filtering was needed because FACS-sorted repertoires could contain abundant contaminating clonotypes from the bulk population. A small fraction of clonotypes showed up in both the CD4 and CD8 compartments, probably as a result of convergent recombination.

The treatment or condition tag for this specimen amounts to: live attenuated yellow fever vaccine strain. At each blood-draw timepoint, two biological replicates of bulk PBMCs were obtained. A standard Ficoll-Paque protocol was used to isolate PBMCs from peripheral blood. TriZol was used to extract RNA from bulk PBMCs, CD4 and CD8 fractions, and dextramer-positive and dextramer-negative fractions. CDR1 and CDR2 (DFQATT, SNEGSKA) derive from the germline V gene (reference sequence). The CDR3 numbers 14 residues from cysteine through phenylalanine. Just CDR3 DNA is preserved here, 42 bases in frame from base 1. V has 5 bases trimmed and J has 5 bases trimmed; junction bases matching no gene number 6. Concerning this clonotype: Its antigen is currently not known. The record has no base qualities; no much larger clone is one base away.

Reads for this sample came from an Illumina NovaSeq 6000. TCR cDNA was made using 5'RACE template switching, a step that added a universal primer site and unique molecular identifiers. Priming of cDNA synthesis was performed from both the TCR alpha and TCR beta constant segments. Two PCR steps were used to amplify libraries, with sample barcodes and sequencing adapters being added in the second step. Sequencing of the libraries was done on either Illumina HiSeq 2500 (2x100 bp) or NovaSeq (2x150 bp). The paper's data handling went like this. Reads were demultiplexed and collapsed into UMI consensus sequences with MIGEC, and V(D)J alignment was performed with MiXCR. Vaccine-responding clonotypes were defined with edgeR using replicate PBMC samples, requiring FDR below 0.01 and a log2 fold change above 5 up to day 15. Each bulk clonotype was labeled CD4 or CD8 based on which sequenced repertoire, CD4 or CD8, contained the clonotype at higher abundance. Using fastp at Q25 and MiXCR, TCRdb reprocessed the public reads and kept productive beta chains. One record per CDR3 amino acid sequence lists the most common genes and DNA. These V and J calls originate from TCRdb's pipeline instead of the authors' own analysis. In all, the sample holds some 400,000 distinct CDR3 sequences, and roughly a sixth of those were seen once. Roughly 19% of the sample lies in the top ten.

Specimen: PBMCs, collected before the yellow fever booster vaccination. Rearrangement joined TRBV20-1 to TRBJ2-5; a stretch of 12 junction bases matches TRBD2. The TCR originated in a man in his late teens or twenties who received the YFV17D yellow fever vaccine. The DNA sequence follows: TGCAGTGCTCCCCTAGCGGGGGGGCGGGAGACCCAGTACTTC. Its translation reads: CSAPLAGGRETQYF.